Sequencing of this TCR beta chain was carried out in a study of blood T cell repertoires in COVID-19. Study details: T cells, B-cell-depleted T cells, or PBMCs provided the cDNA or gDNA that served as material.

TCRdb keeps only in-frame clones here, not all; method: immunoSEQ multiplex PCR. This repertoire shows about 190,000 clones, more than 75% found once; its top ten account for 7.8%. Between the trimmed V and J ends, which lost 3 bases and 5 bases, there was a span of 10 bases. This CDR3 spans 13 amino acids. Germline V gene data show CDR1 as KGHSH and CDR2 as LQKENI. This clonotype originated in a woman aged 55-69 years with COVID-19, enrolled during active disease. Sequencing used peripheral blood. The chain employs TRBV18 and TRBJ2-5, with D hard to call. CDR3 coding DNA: TGTGCCAGCTCACCTACCCCCCGGGAGACCCAGTACTTC. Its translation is CASSPTPRETQYF. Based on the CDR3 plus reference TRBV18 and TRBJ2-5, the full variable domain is NAGVMQNPRHLVRRRGQEARLRCSPMKGHSHVYWYRQLPEEGLKFMVYLQKENIIDESGMPKERFSAEFPKEGPSILRIQQVVRGDSAAYFCASSPTPRETQYFGPGTRLLVL.